This TCR beta chain was obtained from a study of T-cell memory formation after mild COVID-19. At the level of the study: TCR clusters largely stayed donor specific. General study results and limits: Largely, contracting CD4+ clones fell within CM and EM, and contracting CD8+ clones within EMRA. Clones contracting day 15 to 85 were balanced CD4/CD8; later expanders leaned CD4+.

cDNA libraries for TCR alpha and TCR beta, carrying sample barcodes and UMIs, came from 5'RACE with constant-segment primers. MiXCR was run by TCRdb on the 5' RACE reads, yielding one entry per CDR3 protein. The sample yields some 440,000 distinct CDR3 sequences, nearly 25% seen once. Comments on this clonotype: Antigen unknown.

V was clipped by 4 bases and J by 0 bases, with 10 bases between them. The CDR3 has 15 amino acids. Germline V gives CDR1 SGHNT, CDR2 YENEEA. Specimen: PBMCs or a T cell subset sorted from them (not recorded which). V is TRBV11-3 and J is TRBJ2-1; tentatively, D is TRBD2 (6 bases). This clonotype was sampled from an adult woman who had mild COVID-19 (a few samples of this study predate the infection). Cell type and time point are not known. CDR3 region: CASSYGTYSYNEQFF. DNA for the CDR3: TGTGCCAGCAGCTACGGGACTTACTCCTACAATGAGCAGTTCTTC.